The 21 T cell receptor beta chains in this list originate from one sample, sequenced in a study of human T cells and chemical hapten exposure. MiXCR, run by TCRdb on the RACE reads, gives a single entry per CDR3 protein. The table shows 300,000 to 450,000 distinct CDR3 sequences, with about 4.8% occurring only once. Regarding time point: patch test 1, 2 weeks after DPC sensitization. Noted treatment: therapeutic diphenylcyclopropenone sensitization with weekly scalp DPC. The sequenced sample was whole blood, obtained in connection with sensitization to the hapten diphenylcyclopropenone (DPC). The receptors were sampled from a woman aged 50 to 65 with alopecia areata. Some clones in this sample may be carry-over from other donors' samples.

This clonotype has a handful of counts. The chain carries TRBV7-2 and TRBJ2-7, with D possibly TRBD2 on 5 matching bases. The CDR3 is 15 residues long. V lost 0 bases to trimming and J lost 3 bases, with 12 bases between them. The germline CDR1 and CDR2 sequences are SGHTA and FQGNSA. Here the CDR3 reads CASSLARAASYEQYF. CDR3 in DNA: TGTGCCAGCAGCTTAGCGCGGGCAGCAAGCTACGAGCAGTACTTC.

This clonotype appeared a few times. The rearrangement joins TRBV9 to TRBJ2-7; D uncertain. The CDR3 extends over 14 amino acids. Deletions cut 1 base from V and 5 bases from J, with 13 bases between. The germline gives CDR1 SGDLS, CDR2 YYNGEE. The CDR3 protein is CASSVSGLSDEQYF. The CDR3 DNA reads TGTGCCAGCAGCGTATCCGGGCTGTCGGACGAGCAGTACTTC.

J is TRBJ1-2 and V is TRBV11-2; tentatively, D is TRBD1 (6 bases). V was trimmed by 5 bases and J by 3 bases, leaving 16 bases between them. The germline V gene encodes CDR1 SGHAT and CDR2 FQNNGV. The CDR3 has 15 amino acids. The DNA for the CDR3 is TGTGCCAGCAGCCTCACAGGGAATGCGGACTATGGCTACACCTTC. Translated, it gives CASSLTGNADYGYTF.

This clonotype was recorded at least ten times. The J gene is TRBJ2-7, the V gene TRBV25-1; maybe TRBD2 (6 bases). CDR1 is MGHDK and CDR2 is SYGVNS in the germline V gene. This CDR3 has 14 amino acids. V lost 5 bases, J lost 6 bases, and 17 bases lay in between. CDR3 sequence: CASSIAGRLGEQYF. CDR3 DNA: TGTGCCAGCAGTATCGCGGGAAGGCTCGGCGAGCAGTACTTC.

In its sample, this clonotype was seen many times. This chain links TRBV7-2 with TRBJ2-3, with D perhaps matching TRBD1 (6 bases). Germline V gene data show CDR1 as SGHTA and CDR2 as FQGNSA. V was pared by 3 bases and J by 7 bases, with 14 bases between. The CDR3 extends over 14 amino acids. The CDR3 loop reads CASSFSGEFNTQYF. The CDR3 DNA reads TGTGCCAGCAGCTTTTCAGGGGAATTCAATACGCAGTATTTT.

The sample holds many counts of this clonotype. This chain joins TRBV6-1 and TRBJ1-5; 10 positions match TRBD1. This CDR3 is built from 18 residues. The junction had 16 bases not matched to a gene; V was cut back by 5 bases and J by 6 bases. The germline V gene encodes CDR1 MNHNS and CDR2 SASEGT. CDR3 region: CASSPRQGAILRGQPQHF. The CDR3 DNA follows: TGTGCCAGCAGTCCTAGACAGGGGGCGATTTTAAGGGGTCAGCCCCAGCATTTT.

This sequence joins TRBV5-1 and TRBJ2-7; D remains ambiguous. The V end lost 5 bases, the J end lost 1 base, and 13 bases lay between the germline ends. The germline CDR1 and CDR2 sequences are SGHRS and YFSETQ. There are 14 residues in the CDR3. The CDR3 loop is CASRPEIGSYEQYF. In nucleotides, the CDR3 is TGCGCCAGCAGGCCGGAGATAGGGTCCTACGAGCAGTACTTC.

This clonotype was counted between two and nine times. CDR3 sequence (DNA): TGTGCCAGCAGTCCACAGGGCGATGGCTACACCTTC. It translates to CASSPQGDGYTF. J is TRBJ1-2 and V is TRBV6-1; perhaps TRBD1 as D (6 bases). This CDR3 is built from 12 residues. Germline V CDR1 and CDR2: MNHNS, SASEGT. The V end was cut by 5 bases, the J end by 6 bases, with 10 bases between.

This clonotype appeared many times. The CDR3 spells CASSSGIYGYTF. For the CDR3, the DNA is TGTGCCAGCAGCTCCGGGATCTATGGCTACACCTTC. The chain uses TRBV7-8 and TRBJ1-2; no definite D call. Per germline, CDR1 SGHVS and CDR2 FQNEAQ. Trimming took off 4 bases at V and 4 bases at J, with 7 bases between the two ends. CDR3 size: 12 residues.

The gene calls are TRBV15 and TRBJ2-5, with a tentative D call TRBD1 (6 bases). The CDR3 has 14 residues. The germline gives CDR1 LNHNV, CDR2 YYDKDF (reference sequence). V was trimmed by 2 bases and J by 3 bases, leaving 10 bases between them. This CDR3 reads CATSRPGVKETQYF. CDR3 bases: TGTGCCACCAGCAGACCAGGGGTTAAAGAGACCCAGTACTTC.

This clonotype was seen ten or more times. V and J are TRBV29-1 and TRBJ1-1; D gene ambiguous. Germline CDR1 SQVTM, CDR2 ANQGSEA. V lost 6 bases, J lost 1 base, and 9 bases lay in between. The CDR3 loop spans 12 amino acids. CDR3 coding DNA: TGCAGCGTAGGCACGGGGAACACTGAAGCTTTCTTT. Translation gives CSVGTGNTEAFF. Full variable domain (missing parts from reference TRBV29-1 and TRBJ1-1): SAVISQKPSRDICQRGTSLTIQCQVDSQVTMMFWYRQQPGQSLTLIATANQGSEATYESGFVIDKFPISRPNLTFSTLTVSNMSPEDSSIYLCSVGTGNTEAFFGQGTRLTVV.

There are many counts of this clonotype. The V and J genes are TRBV4-1 and TRBJ1-1; D unresolved. The V end lost 5 bases, the J end lost 1 base, and 11 bases lay between the germline ends. Germline V gene sequence: CDR1 MGHRA, CDR2 YSYEKL. The CDR3 is made up of 14 amino acids. As DNA, the CDR3 is TGCGCCAGCAGCTGGGAAGGGAGGAACACTGAAGCTTTCTTT. Its protein is CASSWEGRNTEAFF.

The chain carries TRBV5-1 and TRBJ2-1, with D uncertain. CDR1 and CDR2 (germline): SGHRS, YFSETQ. The length of the CDR3 is 13 residues. Deletions cut 0 bases from V and 16 bases from J, with 17 bases between. The DNA of the CDR3 is TGCGCCAGCAGCTTGGAGACTTCCGATCTGGTATTCTTC. Amino acids: CASSLETSDLVFF.

In its sample, this clonotype was seen many times. The V and J genes are TRBV6-5 and TRBJ2-6; D call uncertain. CDR1 is MNHEY, CDR2 SVGAGI, per germline. The CDR3 extends over 16 amino acids. V gave up 4 bases and J gave up 0 bases, with 10 bases separating them. CDR3 in DNA: TGTGCCAGCAGTTTGGCTGGCCTCTCTGGGGCCAACGTCCTGACTTTC. Its translation is CASSLAGLSGANVLTF.

At least ten counts were recorded for this clonotype. The chain employs TRBV10-3 and TRBJ2-6; perhaps TRBD2 as D (7 bases). There are 19 residues in the CDR3. Per the germline V gene, CDR1 is ENHRY and CDR2 is SYGVKD. V lost 2 bases, J lost 2 bases, and 19 bases lay in between. The CDR3 sequence: CAISEPGRGAVPGANVLTF. DNA for the CDR3: TGTGCCATCAGTGAGCCGGGACGGGGGGCGGTACCTGGGGCCAACGTCCTGACTTTC.

This clonotype has more than one count but fewer than ten. This chain uses TRBV4-1 with TRBJ1-1; 8 positions agree with TRBD1. V shed 0 bases and J 5 bases; nucleotides not matched to a gene: 8. The CDR3 totals 16 residues. Germline CDR1 is MGHRA and CDR2 is YSYEKL. CDR3 sequence reads: CASSQELDRAGTEAFF. The DNA for the CDR3 is TGCGCCAGCAGCCAAGAATTGGACAGGGCAGGGACTGAAGCTTTCTTT.

This clonotype was recorded at least ten times. The chain is built from TRBV12-3 or TRBV12-4 and TRBJ2-6; the match to TRBD1 covers 7 bases. The CDR3 contains 18 residues. With V trimmed by 6 bases and J by 0 bases, 11 bases remained unmatched. The CDR3 DNA reads TGTGCCAGCAGCCCCTTTGGACAGGTCCCCTCTGGGGCCAACGTCCTGACTTTC. Translating it yields CASSPFGQVPSGANVLTF.

The V and J genes are TRBV28 and TRBJ2-5; D possibly corresponds to TRBD2 (5 bases). CDR1 is MDHEN, CDR2 SYDVKM, per germline. The CDR3 runs to 17 residues. V lost 4 bases to trimming and J lost 6 bases, with 24 bases between them. This CDR3 reads CASSSAGGSFAQQTQYF. CDR3 bases: TGTGCCAGCAGTTCCGCGGGCGGAAGTTTTGCTCAACAGACCCAGTACTTC.

This clonotype was counted at least ten times. The chain is built from TRBV29-1 and TRBJ2-7; D possibly matches TRBD1 or TRBD2 (6 bases each). CDR3 size: 15 residues. Trimming removed 2 bases from V and 6 bases from J, with 20 bases in between. From germline, CDR1 is SQVTM and CDR2 ANQGSEA. In DNA, the CDR3 is TGCAGCGTTGAACGCGCCAGGGGAGGAAGGAGCGAGCAGTACTTC. Protein: CSVERARGGRSEQYF.

The gene calls are TRBV5-6 and TRBJ2-3; 8 bases are shared with TRBD1. The V segment lost 2 bases and the J segment 4 bases; nucleotides outside the gene matches: 6. This CDR3 region has 15 residues. CDR1 SGHDT and CDR2 YYEEEE come from the germline V gene. The chain's CDR3 is CASSLADRDADTQYF. For the CDR3, the DNA is TGTGCCAGCAGCTTAGCGGACAGGGATGCAGATACGCAGTATTTT.

This clonotype was seen ten or more times. The rearrangement uses TRBV20-1 and TRBJ1-2; no clear D. Germline V CDR1 and CDR2: DFQATT, SNEGSKA (reference sequence). V lost 3 bases to trimming and J lost 3 bases, with 11 bases between them. The CDR3 covers 13 residues. CDR3 sequence: CSARDREDYGYTF. DNA for the CDR3: TGCAGTGCTAGGGATAGGGAAGACTATGGCTACACCTTC.